This TCR beta chain originates from a study of blood T cells in healthy people across ages. Overall study results and limits: Measured against age, TCR beta diversity per million T cells decreased in a roughly linear manner.

CDR1 is MNHEY and CDR2 is SVGEGT in the germline V gene. This CDR3 spans 11 amino acids. V lost 2 bases and J lost 14, with 10 bases in between. Using a J-beta primer mix together with a sample-barcoded 5' primer, a second PCR was run for about 6 to 12 cycles. The template-switch adaptor was a 5' adaptor with 12 random nucleotides. It tagged each cDNA molecule. Each CDR3 protein gets one entry after TCRdb re-called the 5' RACE reads with MiXCR. This sample yields 650,000 to 1,000,000 distinct CDR3 sequences, of which about 46% are seen a single time; less than 20% belongs to the top ten. Details on this clonotype: Its antigen remains unidentified.

The chain links TRBV6-2 or TRBV6-3 to TRBJ2-1; D is possibly TRBD2 (5 bases). The sample was blood. The clonotype comes from a man aged 80 or over in good health. In DNA, the CDR3 is TGTGCCAGCAGTTACATGGACTGGGAGTTCTTC. Translated, it gives CASSYMDWEFF.